This TCR beta chain was documented in a study of CD8+ T cells in alopecia areata. Whole-study results and caveats: The study also sequences resident alphabeta T cells of normal skin in scalp samples.

For this clone: As yet, its antigen is unknown.

Investigators isolated RNA and reverse transcribed it into cDNA to act as the sequencing template. Method: immunoSEQ multiplex PCR; TCRdb's copy keeps in-frame clones and lacks some. The table has roughly 32,000 clones, around two thirds seen once. The CDR3 sequence is 14 residues long. The V and J ends lost 4 bases and 4 bases, in that order; junction bases with no gene match: 3. Germline V gene sequence: CDR1 SSHAT, CDR2 FNYEAQ (reference sequence). This TCR derives from a human donor with alopecia areata. The sequenced sample consisted of NKG2D-high CD8+ T cells sorted from blood. The chain joins TRBV7-7 to TRBJ2-7; 11 bases fit TRBD1. Here the CDR3 DNA reads TGTGCCAGCAGCTCCGGGACAGGGGGGTACGAGCAGTACTTC. It codes for CASSSGTGGYEQYF.